A single sample is the source of the 30 T cell receptor beta chains below, sequenced in a study of T cell repertoires in cytomegalovirus infection. TCRdb analysed the reads with MiXCR anew, one entry per CDR3 protein. The top ten hold approximately 14% of the sample, which has around 300,000 distinct CDR3 sequences, around 25% seen once. Input material: PBMCs. The receptor source for this set is a human donor in good health (CMV status not recorded). Some clones in this sample may be carry-over from other donors' samples.

This clonotype was seen ten or more times. CDR3 DNA sequence: TGTGCCAGCAGCATTATGGGACAGATCAACACTGAAGCTTTCTTT. Encoded protein: CASSIMGQINTEAFF. The chain is built from TRBV11-2 and TRBJ1-1; TRBD1 aligns across 7 bases. Germline lookup yields CDR1 SGHAT and CDR2 FQNNGV. This CDR3 is built from 15 residues. The V and J ends lost 5 bases and 2 bases, in that order; junction bases with no gene match: 8.

This clonotype has just a few counts. This rearrangement joins TRBV29-1 to TRBJ2-2; D remains ambiguous. From germline, CDR1 is SQVTM and CDR2 ANQGSEA. Trimming shortened V by 7 bases and J by 1 base, and 7 bases separated the two germline ends. The CDR3 spans 12 residues. CDR3 sequence reads: CSGGWNTGELFF. In nucleotides, the CDR3 is TGCAGCGGGGGTTGGAACACCGGGGAGCTGTTTTTT.

This clonotype was found a few times. V and J are TRBV29-1 and TRBJ1-5; D is ambiguous. V lost 7 bases, J lost 3 bases, and 13 bases lay in between. CDR1 and CDR2 from the germline V gene are SQVTM and ANQGSEA. The CDR3 runs 13 residues. The CDR3 region is CSGSWGINQPQHF. The CDR3 DNA reads as TGCAGCGGCTCCTGGGGAATCAATCAGCCCCAGCATTTT.

This clonotype was recorded a few times. This chain's CDR3 is CASSEVRTGSGELFF. The DNA for the CDR3 is TGTGCCAGCAGTGAAGTTCGGACAGGGTCCGGGGAGCTGTTTTTT. The V call is TRBV6-1, the J call TRBJ2-2, with TRBD1 identical over 8 bases. V shed 1 base and J 6 bases; nucleotides not matched to a gene: 4. There are 15 residues in the CDR3. The germline CDR1 and CDR2 sequences are MNHNS and SASEGT.

This clonotype was observed a few times. The rearrangement links TRBV6-1 to TRBJ2-7; 8 bases match TRBD1. Unmatched junction bases numbered 4, after V lost 1 base and J lost 2 bases. Germline V gives CDR1 MNHNS, CDR2 SASEGT. This CDR3 is built from 15 residues. The CDR3 DNA sequence: TGTGCCAGCAGTGAAGAGGCACAGGGGGCCTACGAGCAGTACTTC. Protein: CASSEEAQGAYEQYF.

A word on this clonotype: Given a much more abundant clone one base away, this may be a read error. The CDR3, as DNA: TGTGCCAGCAGCCCGTCAGTCGGTCAGCCCCAGCGTTTT. This gives the protein CASSPSVGQPQRF. The chain combines TRBV7-2 with TRBJ1-5; unclear D gene. The germline V gene encodes CDR1 SGHTA and CDR2 FQGNSA. CDR3 length equals 13 residues.

The sample holds a few counts of this clonotype. This chain links TRBV28 with TRBJ1-1, with 8 bases that match TRBD1. The CDR3 has 16 residues. V was clipped by 6 bases and J by 0 bases; unmatched bases: 9. Germline lookup yields CDR1 MDHEN and CDR2 SYDVKM. Here the CDR3 DNA reads TGTGCCAGCAGACCCGGGACAGGCCTCATGAACACTGAAGCTTTCTTT. It specifies CASRPGTGLMNTEAFF.

This clonotype was detected a few times. The chain carries TRBV28 and TRBJ1-1; D not resolved. Germline V gene lookup returns CDR1 MDHEN and CDR2 SYDVKM. This CDR3 contains 14 residues. The germline V and J ends were trimmed by 3 bases and 2 bases, with 10 bases remaining between them. CDR3 in DNA: TGTGCCAGCAGTTTGCACAGTTTCAACACTGAAGCTTTCTTT. Translation gives CASSLHSFNTEAFF.

This clonotype was observed many times. The genes are TRBV7-2 and TRBJ2-1; possibly TRBD2 for D (6 bases). CDR1 SGHTA and CDR2 FQGNSA come from the germline V gene. The CDR3 is 14 amino acids. V was clipped by 3 bases and J by 8 bases, with 14 bases between them. The CDR3 sequence: CASSLMGGIDEQFF. DNA for the CDR3: TGTGCCAGCAGCTTGATGGGGGGAATCGATGAGCAGTTCTTC. Full variable domain (missing parts from reference TRBV7-2 and TRBJ2-1): GAGVSQSPSNKVTEKGKDVELRCDPISGHTALYWYRQSLGQGLEFLIYFQGNSAPDKSGLPSDRFSAERTGGSVSTLTIQRTQQEDSAVYLCASSLMGGIDEQFFGPGTRLTVL.

This clonotype was seen a handful of times. The rearrangement uses TRBV20-1 and TRBJ1-4, with TRBD1 as a possible D gene (5 bases). There are 12 residues in the CDR3. V lost 6 bases, J lost 7 bases, and 12 bases lay in between. Germline V gene lookup returns CDR1 DFQATT and CDR2 SNEGSKA (reference sequence). DNA of the CDR3: TGCAGTGCCACCCGGGGCAGTGAAAAACTGTTTTTT. This sequence encodes CSATRGSEKLFF.

The rearrangement joins TRBV20-1 to TRBJ2-2, with 7 bases identical to TRBD1. The germline V gene encodes CDR1 DFQATT and CDR2 SNEGSKA (reference sequence). CDR3 length: 14 residues. The trim removed 5 bases at V and 4 bases at J, leaving 7 bases unmatched. CDR3 nucleotides: TGCAGTGCTCAGAGAGGGGGCGGCACCGGGGAGCTGTTTTTT. This gives the protein CSAQRGGGTGELFF.

This chain uses TRBV20-1 with TRBJ1-4; TRBD1 aligns across 10 bases. Trimming cost V 6 bases and J 6 bases; bases outside gene matches: 10. Per germline, CDR1 DFQATT and CDR2 SNEGSKA (reference sequence). This CDR3 has 15 amino acids. CDR3: CSAQAGTGVHEKLFF. The CDR3 DNA follows: TGCAGTGCCCAGGCGGGGACAGGGGTGCATGAAAAACTGTTTTTT.

The CDR3 sequence: CASSPPPSGRAYNEQFF. The CDR3 nucleotides are TGTGCCAGCAGCCCTCCCCCTAGCGGGAGGGCCTACAATGAGCAGTTCTTC. The V call is TRBV7-2, the J call TRBJ2-1, with 12 bases fitting TRBD2. The J segment lost 2 bases and the V segment lost 5 bases, leaving 7 bases of the junction unmatched. This CDR3 has 17 amino acids. The germline gives CDR1 SGHTA, CDR2 FQGNSA. Drawing the rest from reference TRBV7-2 and TRBJ2-1, the complete variable domain is GAGVSQSPSNKVTEKGKDVELRCDPISGHTALYWYRQSLGQGLEFLIYFQGNSAPDKSGLPSDRFSAERTGGSVSTLTIQRTQQEDSAVYLCASSPPPSGRAYNEQFFGPGTRLTVL.

The chain links TRBV12-3 or TRBV12-4 to TRBJ1-1; perhaps TRBD1 as D (5 bases). V was clipped by 5 bases and J by 1 base, with 17 bases between them. The CDR3 runs 16 residues. CDR3 residues: CASSASAGLANTEAFF. CDR3 DNA: TGTGCCAGCAGTGCGAGCGCGGGGCTCGCGAACACTGAAGCTTTCTTT.

V is TRBV7-6 and J is TRBJ2-5; the match to TRBD2 covers 12 bases. The length of the CDR3 is 15 residues. Trimming took 8 bases from V and 5 from J; bases not matched to a gene: 9. CDR1 is SGHVS, CDR2 FNYEAQ, per germline. Here the CDR3 reads CASRTTSGGYETQYF. In nucleotides, the CDR3 is TGTGCCAGCCGAACGACTAGCGGGGGATATGAGACCCAGTACTTC. The full variable domain, with the rest looked up from reference TRBV7-6 and TRBJ2-5, is GAGVSQSPRYKVTKRGQDVALRCDPISGHVSLYWYRQALGQGPEFLTYFNYEAQQDKSGLPNDRFSAERPEGSISTLTIQRTEQRDSAMYRCASRTTSGGYETQYFGPGTRLLVL.

Many counts were recorded for this clonotype. The chain combines TRBV7-2 with TRBJ1-5; the match to TRBD1 covers 8 bases. Germline trimming cut 2 bases from V and 3 bases from J; bases unmatched to any gene: 3. This CDR3 region has 15 residues. In germline, CDR1 is SGHTA, CDR2 FQGNSA. In nucleotides, the CDR3 is TGTGCCAGCAGCTTACGGACAGGGTCCAATCAGCCCCAGCATTTT. Translation gives CASSLRTGSNQPQHF.

The CDR3 sequence: CASSRRTGSSTDTQYF. The CDR3 DNA reads TGTGCCAGCAGCAGACGGACAGGTTCTAGCACAGATACGCAGTATTTT. This chain connects TRBV7-2 to TRBJ2-3; 7 positions agree with TRBD1. The V segment lost 5 bases and the J segment 0 bases; nucleotides outside the gene matches: 8. This CDR3 comprises 16 residues. CDR1 SGHTA and CDR2 FQGNSA come from the germline V gene.

In DNA, the CDR3 is TGTGCCAGTTGTTCGCGATCAGGCACAGATACGCAGTATTTT. Protein product: CASCSRSGTDTQYF. The chain carries TRBV19 and TRBJ2-3, with D unresolved. This CDR3 comprises 14 residues. V was clipped by 8 bases and J by 1 base, with 13 bases between them. Germline loops: CDR1 LNHDA, CDR2 SQIVND (reference sequence).

In this sample, this clonotype turned up a few times. The chain uses TRBV7-9 and TRBJ2-7; D gene ambiguous. This CDR3 has 12 amino acids. In germline, CDR1 is SEHNR, CDR2 FQNEAQ (reference sequence). Trimming pared 7 bases from V and 3 bases from J, leaving 10 bases between. CDR3 loop: CASTKDLYEQYF. In nucleotides, the CDR3 is TGTGCCAGCACTAAGGACCTCTACGAGCAGTACTTC.

The chain employs TRBV3-1 and TRBJ2-1, with D possibly matching TRBD1 (6 bases). Per the germline V gene, CDR1 is LGHDT and CDR2 is YNNKEL (reference sequence). This CDR3 comprises 16 residues. The V gene lost 3 bases and the J gene lost 11 bases, with 23 bases spanning the gap. This CDR3 reads CASSQSPTGTKNKQFF. The CDR3 nucleotides are TGTGCCAGCAGCCAGTCGCCAACCGGGACAAAAAACAAGCAGTTCTTC.

This clonotype was counted only a few times. Sequence at one end of the junction differs from germline and may be a read error. This rearrangement joins TRBV6-1 to TRBJ2-3; D is unclear. This CDR3 comprises 15 residues. In germline, CDR1 is MNHNS, CDR2 SASEGT. The CDR3 protein is CASRRNGVGSETQYF. The CDR3 DNA reads as TGTGCCAGCCGCCGGAATGGTGTCGGCTCAGAGACGCAGTATTTT.

The chain has TRBV15 and TRBJ2-5; weak D call: TRBD2 (5 bases). The CDR3 runs 15 residues. V was shortened by 2 bases and J by 4 bases, with 14 bases between the two germline ends. Germline V gives CDR1 LNHNV, CDR2 YYDKDF (reference sequence). The CDR3: CATSRPPEGRETQYF. The CDR3 DNA reads as TGTGCCACCAGCAGACCCCCCGAAGGGAGAGAGACCCAGTACTTC.

This clonotype occurred a few times. The chain uses TRBV7-6 and TRBJ1-2, with D hard to call. The ends were cut back, 5 bases at V and 3 bases at J, with 16 bases in the middle. Germline assignment: CDR1 SGHVS and CDR2 FNYEAQ. The length of the CDR3 is 15 residues. The CDR3 nucleotides are TGTGCCAGCAGCCCTAGAGAGGGAAGGGACTATGGCTACACCTTC. Residues: CASSPREGRDYGYTF.

This clonotype occurred many times. The chain recombines TRBV19 with TRBJ2-7, with a possible D match to TRBD1 (5 bases). The germline V and J ends were trimmed by 6 bases and 2 bases, with 14 bases remaining between them. The length of the CDR3 is 14 residues. Per the germline V gene, CDR1 is LNHDA and CDR2 is SQIVND (reference sequence). The DNA of the CDR3 is TGTGCCAGTAGGTTGACAGTTTTGACCTACGAGCAGTACTTC. It is translated as CASRLTVLTYEQYF.

This clonotype was seen many times. The chain couples TRBV7-9 to TRBJ2-7; maybe TRBD2 (6 bases). V lost 3 bases, J lost 7 bases, and 13 bases lay in between. This CDR3 comprises 13 residues. The germline CDR1 and CDR2 sequences are SEHNR and FQNEAQ (reference sequence). DNA for the CDR3: TGTGCCAGCAGCTTCGGCGGGGCTAAAGAGCAGTACTTC. As protein: CASSFGGAKEQYF.

The chain joins TRBV28 to TRBJ2-1; D unclear. Trimming removed 4 bases at V and 3 bases at J, with 7 bases between. The CDR3 totals 13 residues. Germline-derived CDR1 and CDR2 are MDHEN and SYDVKM. The CDR3 region is CASSSPHYNEQFF. The CDR3, as DNA: TGTGCCAGCAGTTCACCCCACTACAATGAGCAGTTCTTC.

V and J are TRBV28 and TRBJ1-1; 7 nucleotides match TRBD1. J lost 3 bases, V lost 5 bases, and 6 bases had no gene match. The CDR3 loop spans 14 amino acids. Germline V gene sequence: CDR1 MDHEN, CDR2 SYDVKM. Here the CDR3 reads CASSVGGEDTEAFF. For the CDR3, the DNA is TGTGCCAGCAGTGTAGGGGGCGAGGACACTGAAGCTTTCTTT.

This clonotype was seen at least ten times. V and J are TRBV24-1 and TRBJ2-1; TRBD2 matches 9 bases. Germline CDR1 is KGHDR and CDR2 is SFDVKD. J lost 0 bases, V lost 3 bases, and 2 bases had no gene match. This CDR3 spans 16 amino acids. The CDR3 coding sequence is TGTGCCACCAGTGATAGTAGCGGGAGCTCCTACAATGAGCAGTTCTTC. This sequence encodes CATSDSSGSSYNEQFF.

This clonotype has a handful of counts. Here the CDR3 DNA reads TGTGCCAGCAGTTTCGGGCAGGGGAACACCGGGGAGCTGTTTTTT. It codes for CASSFGQGNTGELFF. V gene TRBV28 combines with J gene TRBJ2-2; possibly TRBD1 for D (5 bases). Germline CDR1 reads MDHEN; CDR2 reads SYDVKM. The CDR3 length is 15 residues. V was pared by 3 bases and J by 1 base, with 9 bases between.

This clonotype was seen repeatedly, ten times or more. The chain has TRBV2 and TRBJ2-1; D remains unclear. The germline V and J ends were trimmed by 7 bases and 9 bases, with 10 bases remaining between them. Germline V CDR1 and CDR2: SNHLY, FYNNEI. The CDR3 has 11 residues. The CDR3 DNA is TGTGCCAGCACATACAGTACTGAGCAGTTCTTC. Its translation is CASTYSTEQFF.